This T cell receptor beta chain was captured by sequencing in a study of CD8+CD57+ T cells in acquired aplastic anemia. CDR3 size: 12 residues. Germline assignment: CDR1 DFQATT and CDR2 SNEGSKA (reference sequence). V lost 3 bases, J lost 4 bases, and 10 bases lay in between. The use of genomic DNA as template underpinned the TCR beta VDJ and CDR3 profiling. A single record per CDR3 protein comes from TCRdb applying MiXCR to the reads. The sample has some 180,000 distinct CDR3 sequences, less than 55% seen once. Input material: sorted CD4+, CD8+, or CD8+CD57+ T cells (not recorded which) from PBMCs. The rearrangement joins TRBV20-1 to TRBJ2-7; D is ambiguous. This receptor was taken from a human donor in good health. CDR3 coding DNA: TGCAGTGCTAGTTGGATGGGATACGAGCAGTACTTC. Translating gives CSASWMGYEQYF.